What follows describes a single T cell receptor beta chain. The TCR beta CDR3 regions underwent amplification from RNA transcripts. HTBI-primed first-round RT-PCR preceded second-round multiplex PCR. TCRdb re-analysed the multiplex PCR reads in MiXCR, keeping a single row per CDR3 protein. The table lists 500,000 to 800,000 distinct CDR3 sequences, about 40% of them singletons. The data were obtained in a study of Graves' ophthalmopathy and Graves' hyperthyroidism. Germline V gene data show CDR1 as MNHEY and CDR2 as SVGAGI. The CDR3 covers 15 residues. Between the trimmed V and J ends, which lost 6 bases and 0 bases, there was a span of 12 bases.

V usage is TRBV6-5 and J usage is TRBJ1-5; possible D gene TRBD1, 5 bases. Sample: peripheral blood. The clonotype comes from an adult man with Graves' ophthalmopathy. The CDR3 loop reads CASRRQKNSNQPQHF. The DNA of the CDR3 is TGTGCCAGCAGACGACAGAAGAATAGCAATCAGCCCCAGCATTTT.